A selection of T cell receptor beta chains follows, all from one sample in a study of OX40 agonist ivuxolimab in advanced cancers. Assay used: immunoSEQ multiplex PCR; TCRdb lists only in-frame clones, some missing. The sample includes 55,000 to 80,000 clones, 85% of them seen just once. The source material was CD4+ or CD8+ T cells sorted from blood, sampled in a trial of the OX40 agonist ivuxolimab. The receptor source for this set is an adult with an advanced solid tumor such as melanoma, head and neck, liver or kidney cancer. The CDR3 runs from the conserved cysteine through the conserved F or W. A D gene is named only where the DNA matches it firmly. The size entry is marked missing in some rows and otherwise reads once, few, many or a size class.

CDR3 protein: CASSQDPPGQFTEQYF; CDR3 DNA: TGTGCCAGCAGCCAAGATCCCCCCGGACAGTTTACCGAGCAGTACTTC; clone size: once; D gene: -; J gene: TRBJ2-7; V gene: TRBV4-2
CDR3 protein: CARNSNQPQHF; CDR3 DNA: TGTGCCCGGAATAGCAATCAGCCCCAGCATTTT; clone size: few; D gene: -; J gene: TRBJ1-5; V gene: TRBV19
CDR3 protein: CASSPGVDHGYTF; CDR3 DNA: TGTGCCAGCTCACCAGGGGTGGATCATGGCTACACCTTC; clone size: -; D gene: -; J gene: TRBJ1-2; V gene: TRBV18
CDR3 protein: CASSPLTGRDTEAFF; CDR3 DNA: TGCGCCAGCAGTCCGTTGACAGGGCGGGACACTGAAGCTTTCTTT; clone size: -; D gene: TRBD1; J gene: TRBJ1-1; V gene: TRBV5-1
CDR3 protein: CASSLVPPNYGYTF; CDR3 DNA: TGTGCCAGCAGCTTGGTACCTCCCAACTATGGCTACACCTTC; clone size: -; D gene: -; J gene: TRBJ1-2; V gene: TRBV5-5
CDR3 protein: CASSQDLLGNEQFF; CDR3 DNA: TGCGCCAGCAGCCAGGACCTTCTGGGCAATGAGCAGTTCTTC; clone size: -; D gene: -; J gene: TRBJ2-1; V gene: TRBV5-1
CDR3 protein: CASSGDGGVSSPLHF; CDR3 DNA: TGCGCCAGCAGCGGGGATGGCGGGGTGAGTTCACCCCTCCACTTT; clone size: -; D gene: -; J gene: TRBJ1-6; V gene: TRBV5-1
CDR3 protein: CASSMFGRSLGGELFF; CDR3 DNA: TGTGCCAGTAGTATGTTTGGACGGTCCCTTGGCGGGGAGCTGTTTTTT; clone size: -; D gene: -; J gene: TRBJ2-2; V gene: TRBV19
CDR3 protein: CASSFTGGSNQPQHF; CDR3 DNA: TGTGCCAGCAGCTTTACAGGGGGCAGCAATCAGCCCCAGCATTTT; clone size: medium-sized; D gene: TRBD1; J gene: TRBJ1-5; V gene: TRBV7-2
CDR3 protein: CASTPDRGNTIYF; CDR3 DNA: TGTGCCAGCACGCCGGACAGGGGAAACACCATATATTTT; clone size: -; D gene: TRBD1; J gene: TRBJ1-3; V gene: TRBV2
CDR3 protein: CASSLQDREGYTF; CDR3 DNA: TGTGCCAGCAGTTTACAGGACAGGGAAGGCTACACCTTC; clone size: few; D gene: TRBD1; J gene: TRBJ1-2; V gene: TRBV28
CDR3 protein: CASSRESSTEAFF; CDR3 DNA: TGTGCCAGCTCACGAGAGTCGAGCACTGAAGCTTTCTTT; clone size: -; D gene: -; J gene: TRBJ1-1; V gene: TRBV18
CDR3 protein: CAWTPGGIAPDTQYF; CDR3 DNA: TGTGCCTGGACCCCAGGGGGGATTGCCCCAGATACGCAGTATTTT; clone size: -; D gene: -; J gene: TRBJ2-3; V gene: TRBV30
CDR3 protein: CASSSMGGAHTGELFF; CDR3 DNA: TGTGCCAGCAGCTCGATGGGGGGGGCCCACACCGGGGAGCTGTTTTTT; clone size: -; D gene: -; J gene: TRBJ2-2; V gene: TRBV5-4
CDR3 protein: CASSRGLADQETQYF; CDR3 DNA: TGTGCCAGCAGTAGGGGACTAGCGGACCAAGAGACCCAGTACTTC; clone size: -; D gene: TRBD2; J gene: TRBJ2-5; V gene: TRBV2
CDR3 protein: CASSVKTGTGSYNEQFF; CDR3 DNA: TGCGCCAGCAGTGTAAAAACCGGGACCGGCTCCTACAATGAGCAGTTCTTC; clone size: -; D gene: -; J gene: TRBJ2-1; V gene: TRBV5-1
CDR3 protein: CASSQDPLRSYGYTF; CDR3 DNA: TGCGCCAGCAGCCAAGATCCGCTAAGGAGCTATGGCTACACCTTC; clone size: -; D gene: -; J gene: TRBJ1-2; V gene: TRBV4-1
CDR3 protein: CASSPRGSGANEKLFF; CDR3 DNA: TGTGCCAGCAGCCCTAGAGGCTCAGGGGCTAACGAAAAACTGTTTTTT; clone size: -; D gene: -; J gene: TRBJ1-4; V gene: TRBV9
CDR3 protein: CASTQQGTWGYEQYF; CDR3 DNA: TGTGCCAGCACCCAACAGGGCACCTGGGGCTACGAGCAGTACTTC; clone size: -; D gene: -; J gene: TRBJ2-7; V gene: TRBV6-1
CDR3 protein: CASSPRPRGADIQYF; CDR3 DNA: TGTGCCAGCTCACCCCGGCCCAGGGGGGCGGACATTCAGTACTTC; clone size: -; D gene: -; J gene: TRBJ2-4; V gene: TRBV18
CDR3 protein: CASSPIWDSTDTQYF; CDR3 DNA: TGTGCCAGCAGCCCGATTTGGGACAGCACAGATACGCAGTATTTT; clone size: once; D gene: -; J gene: TRBJ2-3; V gene: TRBV14
CDR3 protein: CASAPRLADNEQFF; CDR3 DNA: TGTGCCAGCGCTCCGCGACTAGCGGACAATGAGCAGTTCTTC; clone size: -; D gene: TRBD2; J gene: TRBJ2-1; V gene: TRBV18
CDR3 protein: CASSLDKAGKAFF; CDR3 DNA: TGTGCCAGCAGCCTTGACAAGGCCGGGAAAGCTTTCTTT; clone size: -; D gene: -; J gene: TRBJ1-1; V gene: TRBV7-9
CDR3 protein: CASIPDPANNYGYTF; CDR3 DNA: TGTGCCAGTATCCCCGACCCGGCCAACAACTATGGCTACACCTTC; clone size: -; D gene: -; J gene: TRBJ1-2; V gene: TRBV19
CDR3 protein: CASSSSGGTEAFF; CDR3 DNA: TGTGCCAGCAGCTCCTCAGGGGGCACTGAAGCTTTCTTT; clone size: -; D gene: TRBD1; J gene: TRBJ1-1; V gene: TRBV7-8
CDR3 protein: CASSATGTGLEKLFF; CDR3 DNA: TGTGCCAGCAGTGCTACCGGGACAGGGTTGGAAAAACTGTTTTTT; clone size: -; D gene: TRBD1; J gene: TRBJ1-4; V gene: TRBV6-1
CDR3 protein: CASSLAGRATQYF; CDR3 DNA: TGCGCCAGCAGCTTGGCAGGGAGGGCGACCCAGTACTTC; clone size: -; D gene: TRBD2; J gene: TRBJ2-5; V gene: TRBV5-1
CDR3 protein: CASSPGANTGELFF; CDR3 DNA: TGTGCCAGCTCACCAGGAGCGAACACCGGGGAGCTGTTTTTT; clone size: -; D gene: -; J gene: TRBJ2-2; V gene: TRBV18
CDR3 protein: CSVLGQGNGYTF; CDR3 DNA: TGCAGCGTGCTGGGACAGGGTAATGGCTACACCTTC; clone size: -; D gene: TRBD1; J gene: TRBJ1-2; V gene: TRBV29-1
CDR3 protein: CAISNGEEQPQHF; CDR3 DNA: TGTGCCATCTCCAATGGGGAGGAACAGCCCCAGCATTTT; clone size: -; D gene: -; J gene: TRBJ1-5; V gene: TRBV10-3
CDR3 protein: CASAGPLISGNTIYF; CDR3 DNA: TGTGCCAGTGCGGGACCGCTGATCTCTGGAAACACCATATATTTT; clone size: -; D gene: -; J gene: TRBJ1-3; V gene: TRBV18
CDR3 protein: CASSSRSQNIDNEQFF; CDR3 DNA: TGTGCCAGCAGCTCCCGGTCACAGAACATAGACAATGAGCAGTTCTTC; clone size: -; D gene: -; J gene: TRBJ2-1; V gene: TRBV7-2
CDR3 protein: CASSQDLAGGSYEQYF; CDR3 DNA: TGTGCCAGCAGCCAAGATCTGGCGGGGGGATCATACGAGCAGTACTTC; clone size: -; D gene: TRBD2; J gene: TRBJ2-7; V gene: TRBV4-2
CDR3 protein: CSASNFETQYF; CDR3 DNA: TGCAGTGCTAGTAATTTCGAGACCCAGTACTTC; clone size: -; D gene: -; J gene: TRBJ2-5; V gene: TRBV20-1
CDR3 protein: CASSVDLRDETQYF; CDR3 DNA: TGTGCCAGCAGCGTAGATTTAAGGGACGAGACCCAGTACTTC; clone size: -; D gene: -; J gene: TRBJ2-5; V gene: TRBV9
CDR3 protein: CASSQSLWGQMNTEAFF; CDR3 DNA: TGCGCCAGCAGCCAATCCCTTTGGGGACAGATGAACACTGAAGCTTTCTTT; clone size: -; D gene: TRBD1; J gene: TRBJ1-1; V gene: TRBV4-1
CDR3 protein: CASSLVGGVVNEQFF; CDR3 DNA: TGTGCCAGCAGCTTGGTTGGGGGAGTCGTCAATGAGCAGTTCTTC; clone size: -; D gene: -; J gene: TRBJ2-1; V gene: TRBV5-4
CDR3 protein: CAWSVVDRGHYGYTF; CDR3 DNA: TGTGCCTGGAGTGTAGTTGACAGGGGGCACTATGGCTACACCTTC; clone size: -; D gene: TRBD1; J gene: TRBJ1-2; V gene: TRBV30
CDR3 protein: CASSLMAQGYGYTF; CDR3 DNA: TGTGCCAGCAGTTTAATGGCTCAGGGCTATGGCTACACCTTC; clone size: -; D gene: -; J gene: TRBJ1-2; V gene: TRBV28
CDR3 protein: CASSLRGSADTQYF; CDR3 DNA: TGTGCCAGCAGCTTACGCGGGAGTGCAGATACGCAGTATTTT; clone size: -; D gene: TRBD2; J gene: TRBJ2-3; V gene: TRBV5-4
CDR3 protein: CASSVPPQETQYF; CDR3 DNA: TGTGCCAGCAGCGTTCCCCCCCAAGAGACCCAGTACTTC; clone size: -; D gene: -; J gene: TRBJ2-5; V gene: TRBV9
CDR3 protein: CASSLGQSGNTIYF; CDR3 DNA: TGTGCCAGCAGCTTGGGACAGTCTGGAAACACCATATATTTT; clone size: -; D gene: TRBD1; J gene: TRBJ1-3; V gene: TRBV7-8
CDR3 protein: CAWAGISWGYTF; CDR3 DNA: TGTGCCTGGGCGGGCATCTCTTGGGGCTACACCTTC; clone size: -; D gene: -; J gene: TRBJ1-2; V gene: TRBV30
CDR3 protein: CASSQETVRGTEAFF; CDR3 DNA: TGTGCCAGCAGCCAAGAGACGGTAAGGGGCACTGAAGCTTTCTTT; clone size: -; D gene: -; J gene: TRBJ1-1; V gene: TRBV4-2
CDR3 protein: CAPFRSGANVLTF; CDR3 DNA: TGTGCCCCCTTCCGCTCTGGGGCCAACGTCCTGACTTTC; clone size: -; D gene: -; J gene: TRBJ2-6; V gene: TRBV25-1
CDR3 protein: CASKGGSNEKLFF; CDR3 DNA: TGTGCCAGCAAGGGGGGCTCGAATGAAAAACTGTTTTTT; clone size: medium-sized; D gene: -; J gene: TRBJ1-4; V gene: TRBV28
CDR3 protein: CAAQRVGSNTGELFF; CDR3 DNA: TGTGCCGCCCAGAGGGTAGGATCGAACACCGGGGAGCTGTTTTTT; clone size: -; D gene: -; J gene: TRBJ2-2; V gene: TRBV19
CDR3 protein: CASSLSQPPEKGVAFF; CDR3 DNA: TGTGCCAGCAGCTTGTCCCAACCCCCCGAAAAGGGGGTAGCTTTCTTT; clone size: -; D gene: -; J gene: TRBJ1-1; V gene: TRBV5-5
CDR3 protein: CASSSGLVTDTQYF; CDR3 DNA: TGTGCCAGCAGCTCGGGACTAGTCACAGATACGCAGTATTTT; clone size: once; D gene: TRBD2; J gene: TRBJ2-3; V gene: TRBV7-3
CDR3 protein: CASSFLRGADYGYTF; CDR3 DNA: TGTGCCAGCAGCTTTCTCAGGGGCGCGGACTATGGCTACACCTTC; clone size: -; D gene: -; J gene: TRBJ1-2; V gene: TRBV7-2
CDR3 protein: CASSQVASGETQYF; CDR3 DNA: TGTGCCAGCAGCCAGGTGGCTAGCGGGGAGACCCAGTACTTC; clone size: -; D gene: TRBD2; J gene: TRBJ2-5; V gene: TRBV5-4
CDR3 protein: CTSSVDSEGPQHF; CDR3 DNA: TGTACCAGCAGCGTAGACAGTGAGGGGCCCCAGCATTTT; clone size: -; D gene: -; J gene: TRBJ1-5; V gene: TRBV9
CDR3 protein: CASSSDGNSPLHF; CDR3 DNA: TGTGCCAGCAGTTCTGACGGCAATTCACCCCTCCACTTT; clone size: -; D gene: -; J gene: TRBJ1-6; V gene: TRBV25-1
CDR3 protein: CASSATIYNEQFF; CDR3 DNA: TGTGCCAGCAGTGCCACGATCTACAATGAGCAGTTCTTC; clone size: once; D gene: -; J gene: TRBJ2-1; V gene: TRBV2